This T cell receptor (beta chain) emerged from a study of blood T cell repertoires in COVID-19. Across the whole study: The origin of the acute and convalescent COVID-19 samples was the United States, Italy and Spain.

Original analysis: Reference gene primers were amplified, and this amplification served to estimate nucleated cell counts. The assay was immunoSEQ multiplex PCR, and TCRdb's table has in-frame clones only and misses some. V and J calls and clone size are copied from that table; D and trimming were computed from the DNA. The sample includes fewer than 100,000 clones, over 75% seen only once; the top ten take around 9.6%. Germline-derived CDR1 and CDR2 are SGDLS and YYNGEE. The CDR3 contains 16 residues. V lost 3 bases and J 6 bases, leaving 18 bases between the germline ends. Seattle researchers signed up patients amid active infection and tracked them longitudinally.

This receptor was obtained from a man over 45 with COVID-19, enrolled during active disease. The chain couples TRBV9 to TRBJ2-2, with D possibly matching TRBD2 (6 bases). Sequencing used peripheral blood. The CDR3 sequence: CASSGGSGSGPGELFF. The CDR3 DNA follows: TGTGCCAGCAGCGGGGGGTCCGGGAGTGGCCCCGGGGAGCTGTTTTTT. Complete variable domain (other parts from reference TRBV9 and TRBJ2-2): DSGVTQTPKHLITATGQRVTLRCSPRSGDLSVYWYQQSLDQGLQFLIQYYNGEERAKGNILERFSAQQFPDLHSELNLSSLELGDSALYFCASSGGSGSGPGELFFGEGSRLTVL.